These 20 T cell receptor beta chains originate from one sample sequenced in a study of blood T cell repertoires in COVID-19 (dated by TCRdb to the early 2020s). Library construction relied on the immunoSEQ multiplex PCR assay. Sourced from immuneACCESS, this table was stored by TCRdb with only in-frame sequences that have V and J called. A share of the clones is absent; for the studies checked, an unresolved V gene accounts for under half, and the remainder has no known explanation. Present in this sample are 360,000 or so clones, roughly 86% of which were seen just once. The top ten constitute 1.7% of the sample. The specimen was PBMCs or T cells enriched from blood (not recorded which). The receptors shown here come from a woman in her twenties or thirties who had recovered from COVID-19.

J is TRBJ2-1 and V is TRBV7-9, with 11 positions matching TRBD2. V lost 6 bases, J lost 4 bases, and 14 bases stayed unmatched. This CDR3 has 18 residues. From germline, CDR1 is SEHNR and CDR2 FQNEAQ (reference sequence). CDR3 in DNA: TGTGCCAGCAGTCCAAAATTACGACTAGCGGGGATATACAATGAGCAGTTCTTC. This encodes CASSPKLRLAGIYNEQFF.

The chain uses TRBV3-1 (or the pseudogene TRBV3-2) and TRBJ2-1; D is perhaps TRBD2 (5 bases). V was pared by 2 bases and J by 3 bases, with 8 bases between. CDR3 size: 14 residues. CDR1 LGHDT and CDR2 YNNKEL come from the germline V gene (reference sequence). CDR3 sequence: CASSQLRGYNEQFF. The DNA for the CDR3 is TGTGCCAGCAGCCAACTCCGGGGCTACAATGAGCAGTTCTTC.

The chain uses TRBV29-1 and TRBJ2-1; no clear D gene. This CDR3 spans 14 amino acids. Trimming left V 4 bases short and J 0 bases short, with 10 bases between. Germline V gives CDR1 SQVTM, CDR2 ANQGSEA. The CDR3 region has the DNA TGCAGCGTTGTCGAGATTAGCTCCTACAATGAGCAGTTCTTC. Translated, it gives CSVVEISSYNEQFF.

This clone was detected a few times. The chain combines TRBV11-2 with TRBJ2-1; TRBD2 agrees at 12 bases. From germline, CDR1 is SGHAT and CDR2 FQNNGV. The CDR3 has 18 residues. Trimming removed 1 base from V and 0 bases from J; junction bases left unmatched: 4. The CDR3 sequence is CASSLVASGGASYNEQFF. In DNA form, the CDR3 reads TGTGCCAGCAGCTTAGTGGCTAGCGGGGGGGCCTCCTACAATGAGCAGTTCTTC.

The V and J genes are TRBV15 and TRBJ2-2; 11 bases line up with TRBD1. With 0 bases clipped from V and 6 bases from J, the junction kept 9 bases outside the gene matches. The CDR3 contains 18 residues. Per the germline V gene, CDR1 is LNHNV and CDR2 is YYDKDF (reference sequence). CDR3 nucleotides: TGTGCCACCAGCAGAGATCTGTTGGGGACAGGGGGGCCCGGGGAGCTGTTTTTT. The encoded protein is CATSRDLLGTGGPGELFF.

The rearrangement uses TRBV7-3 and TRBJ2-7; TRBD2 matches 11 bases. This CDR3 comprises 14 residues. In germline, CDR1 is SGHTA, CDR2 FQGTGA. V lost 6 bases to trimming and J lost 9 bases; unmatched junction nucleotides: 10. The CDR3, as DNA: TGTGCCAGCAGTACCGGGACTAGCGGAGGGGTGCAGTACTTC. It translates to CASSTGTSGGVQYF. The entire variable domain, with the rest obtained from reference TRBV7-3 and TRBJ2-7, is as follows: GAGVSQTPSNKVTEKGKYVELRCDPISGHTALYWYRQSLGQGPEFLIYFQGTGAADDSGLPNDRFFAVRPEGSVSTLKIQRTERGDSAVYLCASSTGTSGGVQYFGPGTRLTVT.

The gene calls are TRBV28 and TRBJ1-2, with 9 nucleotides matching TRBD1. V was clipped by 1 base and J by 4 bases; unmatched bases: 4. CDR3 length: 15 residues. Germline V gives CDR1 MDHEN, CDR2 SYDVKM. This CDR3 is CASSLSPGQGYGYTF. As DNA, the CDR3 is TGTGCCAGCAGTTTATCCCCGGGACAGGGCTATGGCTACACCTTC.

The chain combines TRBV5-1 with TRBJ1-6; the D gene is possibly TRBD1 (6 bases). CDR3 length equals 14 residues. Germline-derived CDR1 and CDR2 are SGHRS and YFSETQ. With 0 bases removed from V and 10 bases from J, the gap between germline ends came to 11 bases. The CDR3, as DNA: TGCGCCAGCAGCTTGGCAGGGGACCGGTCACCCCTCCACTTT. Residues: CASSLAGDRSPLHF.

The chain couples TRBV5-8 to TRBJ1-1; tentative D call: TRBD1 (5 bases). Germline CDR1 and CDR2: SGHTS and YDEGEE. V was cut by 0 bases and J by 3 bases, with 12 bases left in between. This CDR3 contains 15 residues. CDR3 residues: CASSLGSGADTEAFF. CDR3 DNA sequence: TGTGCCAGCAGCTTGGGATCTGGGGCTGACACTGAAGCTTTCTTT.

The chain has TRBV30 and TRBJ1-4; D unclear. CDR1 is GTSNPN, CDR2 SVGIG, per germline (reference sequence). V dropped 4 bases and J dropped 7 bases, with 16 bases sitting between them. This CDR3 spans 14 amino acids. CDR3 DNA: TGTGCCTGGACCGTACCACTTCCGGGTGAAAAACTGTTTTTT. Translation gives CAWTVPLPGEKLFF.

The chain couples TRBV6-6 to TRBJ2-7, with D perhaps TRBD2 (6 bases). Germline V gives CDR1 MNHNY, CDR2 SVGAGI (reference sequence). The CDR3 is 13 residues long. V was trimmed by 8 bases and J by 2 bases, leaving 13 bases between them. The CDR3 protein is CASGVPGAYEQYF. CDR3 DNA sequence: TGTGCCAGCGGTGTACCGGGGGCCTACGAGCAGTACTTC.

V gene TRBV5-4 combines with J gene TRBJ1-4; TRBD1 matches at 11 bases. Germline loops: CDR1 SGHNT, CDR2 YYREEE (reference sequence). CDR3 length: 14 residues. The V gene end was trimmed by 4 bases and the J gene end by 12 bases; junction bases not matched to a gene: 8. The CDR3 DNA sequence: TGTGCCAGCAGCCGCCTCGGGACAGGGGGGGAACTGTTTTTT. Its protein product is CASSRLGTGGELFF.

The V and J genes are TRBV2 and TRBJ2-1; D call uncertain. Germline V gene data show CDR1 as SNHLY and CDR2 as FYNNEI. V lost 7 bases to trimming and J lost 6 bases, with 10 bases between them. The CDR3 loop spans 12 amino acids. CDR3 coding DNA: TGTGCCAGCATAGGTCAGGTCAATGAGCAGTTCTTC. Its protein is CASIGQVNEQFF.

This chain links TRBV14 with TRBJ1-2; D is possibly TRBD1 (5 bases). CDR1 SGHDN and CDR2 FVKESK come from the germline V gene. CDR3 length: 17 amino acids. Trimming shortened V by 3 bases and J by 0 bases, and 17 bases separated the two germline ends. CDR3 DNA: TGTGCCAGCAGCCAGTGGGGGGTCGGTAACCCTAACTATGGCTACACCTTC. Translation: CASSQWGVGNPNYGYTF.

As DNA, the CDR3 is TGTGCCAGCAGCGTAGGGCAGGTACTTACTGGGGCCAACGTCCTGACTTTC. As protein: CASSVGQVLTGANVLTF. V is TRBV9 and J is TRBJ2-6; D gene unclear. Trimming removed 0 bases from V and 2 bases from J, with 12 bases in between. This CDR3 spans 17 amino acids. Germline CDR1 reads SGDLS; CDR2 reads YYNGEE. Full variable domain (rest looked up from reference TRBV9 and TRBJ2-6): DSGVTQTPKHLITATGQRVTLRCSPRSGDLSVYWYQQSLDQGLQFLIQYYNGEERAKGNILERFSAQQFPDLHSELNLSSLELGDSALYFCASSVGQVLTGANVLTFGAGSRLTVL.

In this sample, this clone turned up a few times. The chain combines TRBV19 with TRBJ1-1, with 9 bases aligning to TRBD1. Germline V lookup: CDR1 LNHDA, CDR2 SQIVND (reference sequence). The trim removed 6 bases at V and 5 bases at J, leaving 4 bases unmatched. The CDR3 is 13 residues long. The DNA for the CDR3 is TGTGCCAGTAGCGGGACAGGGAGGACTGAAGCTTTCTTT. Encoded protein: CASSGTGRTEAFF.

This sequence joins TRBV2 and TRBJ2-6, with 7 nucleotides matching TRBD1. The V gene's germline CDR1 is SNHLY and CDR2 FYNNEI. CDR3 length: 21 amino acids. With 9 bases clipped from V and 0 bases from J, the junction kept 23 bases outside the gene matches. CDR3 amino acids: CASRALGTETYRNSGANVLTF. The CDR3, as DNA: TGTGCCAGTCGGGCCCTAGGGACAGAAACGTATCGAAACTCTGGGGCCAACGTCCTGACTTTC.

This sequence joins TRBV28 and TRBJ1-5; TRBD1 matches 7 bases. The CDR3 totals 14 residues. Germline CDR1 reads MDHEN; CDR2 reads SYDVKM. Trimming cost V 8 bases and J 6 bases; bases outside gene matches: 10. The CDR3, as DNA: TGTGCCAGCCGGGGGACAGCCTTCACTCAGCCCCAGCATTTT. This encodes CASRGTAFTQPQHF.

V is TRBV29-1 and J is TRBJ2-1; D remains ambiguous. V gave up 4 bases and J gave up 3 bases, with 7 bases separating them. Germline assignment: CDR1 SQVTM and CDR2 ANQGSEA. The CDR3 totals 12 residues. CDR3 protein: CSVVLHYNEQFF. As DNA, the CDR3 is TGCAGCGTTGTTTTACACTACAATGAGCAGTTCTTC.

The chain joins TRBV7-6 to TRBJ2-3, with TRBD1 identical over 7 bases. V lost 4 bases, J lost 2 bases, and 6 bases stayed unmatched. This CDR3 has 15 amino acids. From germline, CDR1 is SGHVS and CDR2 FNYEAQ. The CDR3 region has the DNA TGTGCCAGCAGCTCAACAGGGGCCCTCACAGATACGCAGTATTTT. Translating gives CASSSTGALTDTQYF. Filled out from reference TRBV7-6 and TRBJ2-3, the complete variable domain reads GAGVSQSPRYKVTKRGQDVALRCDPISGHVSLYWYRQALGQGPEFLTYFNYEAQQDKSGLPNDRFSAERPEGSISTLTIQRTEQRDSAMYRCASSSTGALTDTQYFGPGTRLTVL.